The T cell receptor (beta chain) under discussion was sequenced for a study of beta chain features in type 1 diabetes. V lost 0 bases and J 7 bases, leaving 17 bases between the germline ends. Germline values: CDR1 SGHRS, CDR2 YFSETQ. The CDR3 covers 16 residues. Only one heparinised blood draw was taken per donor, and its volume averaged approximately 0.11 L. What was sequenced were expressed TCRB transcripts, since all of the isolated RNA had been reverse transcribed. Sequencing used immunoSEQ multiplex PCR; TCRdb keeps in-frame clones, though not all of them. The sample holds around 260,000 clones, 20% seen once. The table lists this clone with a few counts. Antigen specificity is unknown. Study results and limitations: A moderate, significant TCRB CDR3 shortening appeared in type 1 diabetes across four CD4+ subsets.

The chain uses TRBV5-1 and TRBJ2-1; no firm D call. Sequenced input: naive CD4+ T cells from blood. This clonotype originated in a woman in her thirties or forties with type 1 diabetes. As DNA, the CDR3 is TGCGCCAGCAGCTTGGGCGGAACCCTACTTGGGAATGAGCAGTTCTTC. Translated: CASSLGGTLLGNEQFF.